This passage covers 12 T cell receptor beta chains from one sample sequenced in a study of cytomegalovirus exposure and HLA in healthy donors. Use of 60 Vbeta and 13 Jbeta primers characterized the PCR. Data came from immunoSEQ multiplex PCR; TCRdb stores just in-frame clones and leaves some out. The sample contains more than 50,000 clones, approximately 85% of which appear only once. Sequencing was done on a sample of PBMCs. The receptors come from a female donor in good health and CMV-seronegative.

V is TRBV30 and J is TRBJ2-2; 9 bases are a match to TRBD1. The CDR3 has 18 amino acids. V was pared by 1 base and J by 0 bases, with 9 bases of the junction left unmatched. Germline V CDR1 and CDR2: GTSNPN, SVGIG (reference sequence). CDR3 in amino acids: CAWSADRGWPANTGELFF. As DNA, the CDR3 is TGTGCCTGGAGTGCGGACAGGGGATGGCCCGCGAACACCGGGGAGCTGTTTTTT.

Here the CDR3 DNA reads TGCAGCGTCCTGGGACAGGGGAAAACTGAAGCTTTCTTT. It specifies CSVLGQGKTEAFF. J is TRBJ1-1 and V is TRBV29-1; 10 nucleotides agree with TRBD1. The length of the CDR3 is 13 residues. CDR1 and CDR2 (germline): SQVTM, ANQGSEA. V gave up 6 bases and J gave up 5 bases; unmatched junction bases: 6. Complete variable domain (other parts from reference TRBV29-1 and TRBJ1-1): SAVISQKPSRDICQRGTSLTIQCQVDSQVTMMFWYRQQPGQSLTLIATANQGSEATYESGFVIDKFPISRPNLTFSTLTVSNMSPEDSSIYLCSVLGQGKTEAFFGQGTRLTVV.

The CDR3, as DNA: TGTGCCAGCACCTACCAGGTTTCTGAAGAGCAGTACTTC. It specifies CASTYQVSEEQYF. The chain has TRBV2 and TRBJ2-7; D remains unclear. CDR1 is SNHLY and CDR2 is FYNNEI in the germline V gene. The CDR3 consists of 13 residues. Trimming left V 7 bases short and J 7 bases short, with 17 bases between.

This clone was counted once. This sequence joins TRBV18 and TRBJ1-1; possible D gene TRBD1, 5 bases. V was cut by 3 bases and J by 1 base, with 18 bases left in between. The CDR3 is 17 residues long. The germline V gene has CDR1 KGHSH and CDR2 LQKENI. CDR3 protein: CASSPGLGGTKNTEAFF. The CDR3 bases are TGTGCCAGCTCACCTGGATTGGGGGGGACCAAGAACACTGAAGCTTTCTTT.

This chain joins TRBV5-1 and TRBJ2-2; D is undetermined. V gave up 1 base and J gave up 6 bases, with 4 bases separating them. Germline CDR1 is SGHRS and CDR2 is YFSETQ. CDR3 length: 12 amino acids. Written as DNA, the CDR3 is TGCGCCAGCAGCTTGACAGCCGGGGAGCTGTTTTTT. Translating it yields CASSLTAGELFF.

CDR3: CASSQDISGSYEQYF. The CDR3 DNA sequence: TGCGCCAGCAGCCAAGACATTTCAGGGTCCTACGAGCAGTACTTC. The chain employs TRBV4-3 and TRBJ2-7; D might be TRBD1 (5 bases). The V gene's germline CDR1 is LGHNA and CDR2 YSLEER. This CDR3 is 15 amino acids long. Trimming left V 0 bases short and J 1 base short, with 10 bases between.

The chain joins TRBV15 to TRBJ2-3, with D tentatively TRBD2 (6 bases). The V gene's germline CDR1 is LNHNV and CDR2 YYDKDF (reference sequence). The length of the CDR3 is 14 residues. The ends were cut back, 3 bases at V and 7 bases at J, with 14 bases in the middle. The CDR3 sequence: CATSSHLGTYTQYF. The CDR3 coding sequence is TGTGCCACCAGCAGCCACCTCGGGACTTATACGCAGTATTTT.

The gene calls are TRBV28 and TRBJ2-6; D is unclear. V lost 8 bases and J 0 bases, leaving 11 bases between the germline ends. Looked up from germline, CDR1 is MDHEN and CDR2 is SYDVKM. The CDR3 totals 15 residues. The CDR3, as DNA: TGTGCCAGCGGAGCCCGGCCCTCTGGGGCCAACGTCCTGACTTTC. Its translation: CASGARPSGANVLTF.

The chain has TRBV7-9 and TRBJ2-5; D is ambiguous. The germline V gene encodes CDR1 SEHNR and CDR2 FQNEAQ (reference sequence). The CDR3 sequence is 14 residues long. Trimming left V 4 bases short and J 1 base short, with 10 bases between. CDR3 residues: CASSSMRSQETQYF. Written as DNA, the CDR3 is TGTGCCAGCAGCTCTATGAGAAGCCAAGAGACCCAGTACTTC.

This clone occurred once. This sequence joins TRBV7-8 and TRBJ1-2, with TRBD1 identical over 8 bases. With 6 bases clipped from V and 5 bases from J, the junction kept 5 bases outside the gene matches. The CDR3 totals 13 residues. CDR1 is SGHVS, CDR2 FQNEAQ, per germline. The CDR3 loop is CASSPGGAYGYTF. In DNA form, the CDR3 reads TGTGCCAGCAGTCCAGGGGGCGCATATGGCTACACCTTC.

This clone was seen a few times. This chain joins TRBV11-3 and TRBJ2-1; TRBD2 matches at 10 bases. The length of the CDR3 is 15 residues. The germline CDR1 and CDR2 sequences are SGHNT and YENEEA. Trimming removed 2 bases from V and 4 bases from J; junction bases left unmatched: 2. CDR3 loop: CASSLSGRVYNEQFF. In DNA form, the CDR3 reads TGTGCCAGCAGCTTAAGCGGGAGGGTATACAATGAGCAGTTCTTC.

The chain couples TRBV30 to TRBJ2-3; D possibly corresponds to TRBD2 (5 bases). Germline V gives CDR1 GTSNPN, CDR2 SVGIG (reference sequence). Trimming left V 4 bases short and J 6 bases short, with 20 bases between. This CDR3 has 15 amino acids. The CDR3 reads CAWTTLAVIGDTQYF. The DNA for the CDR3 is TGTGCCTGGACCACGCTAGCCGTCATCGGGGATACGCAGTATTTT.